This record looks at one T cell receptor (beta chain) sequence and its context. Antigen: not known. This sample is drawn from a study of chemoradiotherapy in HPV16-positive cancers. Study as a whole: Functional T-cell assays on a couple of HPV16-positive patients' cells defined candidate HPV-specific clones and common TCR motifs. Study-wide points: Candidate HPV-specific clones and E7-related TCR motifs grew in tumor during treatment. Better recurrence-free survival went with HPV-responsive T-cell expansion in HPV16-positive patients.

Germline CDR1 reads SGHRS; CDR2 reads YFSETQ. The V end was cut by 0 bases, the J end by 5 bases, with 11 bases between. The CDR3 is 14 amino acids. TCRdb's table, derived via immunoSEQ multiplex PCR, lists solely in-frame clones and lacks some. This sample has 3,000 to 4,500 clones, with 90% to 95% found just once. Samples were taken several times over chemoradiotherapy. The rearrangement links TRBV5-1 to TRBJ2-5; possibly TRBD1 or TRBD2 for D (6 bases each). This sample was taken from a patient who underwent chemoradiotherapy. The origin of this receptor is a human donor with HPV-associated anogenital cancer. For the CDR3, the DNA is TGCGCCAGCAGCTTGGGGGGGGCGCGGGAGACCCAGTACTTC. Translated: CASSLGGARETQYF.